This T cell receptor beta chain is drawn from a study of cytomegalovirus exposure and HLA in healthy donors. Study context: Of the donors genotyped, about 390 in all, 75% to 85% fell in the Caucasian-associated ancestry cluster.

PCR was performed using 60 Vbeta and 13 Jbeta primers. Libraries were prepared by immunoSEQ multiplex PCR; TCRdb keeps only in-frame clonotypes and omits some of them. This table holds under 150,000 clones, around 80% found once. Comment on this clone: Its antigen remains unknown.

Broader study findings: In a later analysis, V- and J-gene trimming of beta chains associated with a DCLRE1C missense variant, replicated independently. An analysis was carried out later, and it reportedly showed fewer N-insertions in an Asian-associated ancestry cluster than the roughly 670-donor mean.

The CDR3 totals 14 residues. Per the germline V gene, CDR1 is SGHTA and CDR2 is FQGNSA. The V end was cut by 2 bases, the J end by 2 bases, with 10 bases between. The sequence was collected from a woman between 40 and 50 years old in good health and CMV-seronegative. This chain links TRBV7-2 with TRBJ2-7; TRBD2 is a possible D gene (7 bases). Sequenced sample: PBMCs. In nucleotides, the CDR3 is TGTGCCAGCAGCTTAATCGGGGGGCCCTACGAGCAGTACTTC. It codes for CASSLIGGPYEQYF.